This TCR beta chain is from a study of T cell responses to AZD1222 COVID-19 vaccine. Germline loops: CDR1 MNHEY, CDR2 SVGAGI. Trimming cost V 8 bases and J 5 bases, with 16 bases left between them. The length of the CDR3 is 15 residues. Clones were sequenced by immunoSEQ multiplex PCR, and TCRdb holds only the in-frame ones, with some missing. The sample carries 120,000 to 150,000 clones, approximately 90% recorded once. Broader study findings: Breadth and depth of Spike-specific TCRs rose after two AZD1222 doses. Mostly white British, mostly female donors; authors suggested clonal diversity may be underestimated. Unmutated variant regions reportedly attract nearly half of all spike-specific TCRs. Sampled repertoires all dated from after the peak T cell response.

Remarks on this clone: What it recognizes is unknown.

The sequences come from peripheral blood, collected 28 days after the second AZD1222 dose. The chain recombines TRBV6-5 with TRBJ1-6; D unclear. This clonotype originated in an adult who received the AZD1222 COVID-19 vaccine. DNA for the CDR3: TGTGCCAGCTCAAGAGGCACAGTAAATAATTCACCCCTCCACTTT. Translating it yields CASSRGTVNNSPLHF.